The entry below describes one T cell receptor beta chain. The specificity of this receptor is unknown. One base away there is no much larger clone; base qualities are not given. Deletion took 5 bases off V and 3 bases off J, with a span of 20 bases between the germline ends. The CDR3 spans 16 residues, from the cysteine through the phenylalanine. The DNA shown is the 48-base CDR3, in frame from base 1. Reading the germline V gene gives CDR1 SGDLS and CDR2 YYNGEE. Ophthalmopathy patients were characterized by moderately to severely active disease, a Clinical Activity Score of at least 3, a NOSPECS grade of at least 4, and a disease duration under 3 months. Patients with other autoimmune diseases, uncontrolled infections, pregnancy or lactation were excluded. Diagnosis relied on clinical symptoms, serum thyroxine, TRAb, thyroid ultrasound and orbital computed tomography. Using Ficoll-Paque density gradient centrifugation, PBMCs were isolated from 8.5 to 10 ml of fresh peripheral blood. Trizol reagent was used to extract the total RNA, and its quality was then checked on an Agilent 2100 Bioanalyzer.

This entry comes from a study of Graves' ophthalmopathy and Graves' hyperthyroidism (dated by TCRdb to the late 2010s). Notes on the research overall: Peripheral blood was collected at initial diagnosis, prior to any treatment. TCR beta repertoire signatures were used to distinguish Graves' ophthalmopathy from Graves' hyperthyroidism and to predict progression to ophthalmopathy. In total, some 140 blood samples were TCR-sequenced: 40 to 45 ophthalmopathy, 75 hyperthyroidism and about 17 hyperthyroidism-to-ophthalmopathy patients. To explore V-J signatures that separate ophthalmopathy from hyperthyroidism, a discovery set of about a hundred patients was enrolled, consisting of about 41 with ophthalmopathy and some 56 with stable hyperthyroidism. An independent validation cohort comprised roughly 20 hyperthyroidism patients and over 15 patients who later progressed from hyperthyroidism to ophthalmopathy. In several hyperthyroidism patients, the T-cell repertoire of thyroid tissue was compared with the T-cell repertoire of blood. Following sampling, methimazole starting at 30 mg daily was administered to hyperthyroidism patients, and high-dose intravenous methylprednisolone was administered to ophthalmopathy patients. The roughly 100 discovery patients were randomly split 7:3 into training and test sets. Broad study findings and their caveats: In validation, the model predicted ophthalmopathy progression with nearly 71% sensitivity and around 72% specificity; 12 predicted patients were CT-confirmed with GO in a median of about 6.1 months. Most expanded thyroid clonotypes with frequency above 0.001 were also detected in blood, suggesting blood repertoires may reflect the thyroid immune response. Sample size was not predetermined statistically, and investigators were not blinded to group allocation. The 13-signature model separated ophthalmopathy from stable hyperthyroidism with 85% to 90% sensitivity and approximately 83% specificity in cross-validation, and 80%/75% in the test set.

TCR beta CDR3 regions were amplified from RNA transcripts for repertoire sequencing. HTBI primers and the Qiagen OneStep RT-PCR kit were used in a first-round RT-PCR, which was followed by a second-round multiplex PCR, size selection and purification. Libraries were sequenced on an Illumina HiSeq2000 using paired-end 100 bp reads. The source study handled its data this way. SOAPnuke was used to process the reads, removing any read that contained adapters or uncalled bases, had a mean Phred below 15, or lacked an exact match to the constant primer or identifier. High-quality paired reads were merged with COPE v1.2.5. Clonotypes were defined as unique nucleotide sequences and were aligned to IMGT TRB V, D and J references using MiTCR v1.1. Analysis was restricted to V-J combinations with a frequency above 0.0001, which covered 99.2% of repertoires. For each V-J combination, a TCR clonal expansion and chaos score was defined as the ratio of F50 clonal expansion to chaos observed in the TCRdist matrix. Welch's t-statistics and random forest were used to reduce features to about a dozen V-J combinations, which were fed into a naive Bayes classifier. The similarity between thyroid and blood repertoires was quantified using the Morisita-Horn index. TCRdb redid the processing of the public reads, applying fastp at Q25 and MiXCR, and retained in-frame beta chains. Each CDR3 protein gets just one entry, which takes the most common genes and DNA from the rows behind it. The V and J calls shown here were made by TCRdb, not taken from the authors' results. The sample includes over 450,000 distinct CDR3 sequences, with 13% to 15% observed a single time. The top ten clonotypes cover 8% to 10% of the sample.

The receptor was derived from a woman in her 30s with Graves' ophthalmopathy. Donor details come from another sample of the same person, matched by shared clones. The sample was blood. Recombination joined TRBV9 with TRBJ1-2, with the D gene not clear enough to name. The base sequence is TGTGCCAGCAGTTCCTCCCTTTCGAGGGCGGACTATGGCTACACCTTC. Translation gives CASSSSLSRADYGYTF.